A single sample is the source of the 16 T cell receptor beta chains below, sequenced in a study of Ad26.COV2.S vaccination and SARS-CoV-2 variants. Treatment noted: some 20 received Ad26.COV2.S at low or high dose, single or two shots; roughly 5 received placebo; per-sample allocation not given. Vaccine and placebo recipients were sampled on day 63 after the first injection. Clones were sequenced by immunoSEQ multiplex PCR, and TCRdb holds only the in-frame ones, with some missing. The sample records hundreds of thousands of clones, about 88% being singletons. Sequenced material: peripheral blood, taken in a trial of Ad26.COV2.S vaccine versus placebo. These receptors were collected from a person aged 18 to 65 who received the Ad26.COV2.S COVID-19 vaccine or a placebo.

The chain employs TRBV27 and TRBJ1-2; D gene unclear. Trimming took 0 bases from V and 6 from J, leaving 11 bases between them. The CDR3 runs to 14 residues. From germline, CDR1 is MNHEY and CDR2 SMNVEV (reference sequence). As DNA, the CDR3 is TGTGCCAGCAGTTTATCAGATCATCTAGATGGCTACACCTTC. This translates into CASSLSDHLDGYTF.

This clone was seen a single time. This chain links TRBV4-1 with TRBJ2-3; 11 bases map to TRBD2. CDR3 size: 19 residues. Germline-derived CDR1 and CDR2 are MGHRA and YSYEKL. With 4 bases clipped from V and 0 bases from J, the junction kept 12 bases outside the gene matches. The DNA for the CDR3 is TGCGCCAGCAGCCCCTCAAGTTCATTAGCGGGAGGGAGCACAGATACGCAGTATTTT. Protein product: CASSPSSSLAGGSTDTQYF.

V gene TRBV4-1 combines with J gene TRBJ2-1; 13 positions match TRBD2. The CDR3 length is 18 residues. The junction had 10 bases not matched to a gene; V was cut back by 4 bases and J by 4 bases. Germline assignment: CDR1 MGHRA and CDR2 YSYEKL. The CDR3 here is CASSPGTSGISRYNEQFF. The DNA for the CDR3 is TGCGCCAGCAGCCCTGGGACTAGCGGGATCAGCCGATACAATGAGCAGTTCTTC.

This clone turned up a few times. The V gene is TRBV5-6, the J gene TRBJ1-2, with 7 bases that match TRBD1. The CDR3 contains 14 residues. The V gene end was trimmed by 3 bases and the J gene end by 9 bases; junction bases not matched to a gene: 11. CDR1 and CDR2 (germline): SGHDT, YYEEEE. The CDR3 reads CASSSATGRESYTF. The CDR3 DNA reads as TGTGCCAGCAGCTCCGCGACAGGGCGGGAGAGCTACACCTTC.

The V and J genes are TRBV21-1 and TRBJ2-5; the table assigns TRBD2, which was not confirmed against the DNA. TRBV21-1 is a pseudogene segment. This CDR3 comprises 16 residues. This CDR3 is CASSIPSGGARETQYF. CDR3 sequence (DNA): TGTGCCAGCAGCATTCCTAGCGGGGGGGCCCGAGAGACCCAGTACTTC.

There are a few counts of this clone. The genes are TRBV5-1 and TRBJ1-2; D not resolved. Trimming pared 4 bases from V and 8 bases from J, leaving 9 bases between. CDR3 length: 11 residues. CDR1 SGHRS and CDR2 YFSETQ come from the germline V gene. CDR3 in DNA: TGCGCCAGCAGCCCAGGCTTGGGCTACACCTTC. Translation: CASSPGLGYTF.

This rearrangement joins TRBV5-1 to TRBJ2-7; TRBD2 agrees at 12 bases. The CDR3 is 16 residues long. V lost 0 bases, J lost 4 bases, and 5 bases stayed unmatched. The germline V gene encodes CDR1 SGHRS and CDR2 YFSETQ. The CDR3 sequence: CASSLALAGGPYEQYF. For the CDR3, the DNA is TGCGCCAGCAGCTTGGCCCTAGCGGGAGGGCCGTACGAGCAGTACTTC.

V is TRBV28 and J is TRBJ1-2; D gene ambiguous. The germline CDR1 and CDR2 sequences are MDHEN and SYDVKM. This CDR3 comprises 14 residues. Trimming removed 2 bases from V and 5 bases from J, with 12 bases in between. In nucleotides, the CDR3 is TGTGCCAGCAGTTTAGGTGCGTCGGGGTATGGCTACACCTTC. It codes for CASSLGASGYGYTF.

The CDR3 sequence is CASSSLSGRAHNEQFF. CDR3 in DNA: TGTGCCAGCAGCTCACTTAGCGGGAGGGCCCACAATGAGCAGTTCTTC. This chain connects TRBV7-8 to TRBJ2-1, with TRBD2 matching over 11 bases. Germline V gene data show CDR1 as SGHVS and CDR2 as FQNEAQ. This CDR3 has 16 residues. Trimming at V came to 4 bases and at J to 5 bases, leaving 7 bases not matched to a gene.

This rearrangement joins TRBV6-2 or TRBV6-3 to TRBJ2-1, with TRBD1 matching 9 bases. The CDR3 runs 16 residues. Germline V gives CDR1 MNHEY, CDR2 SVGEGT. V was pared by 0 bases and J by 10 bases, with 10 bases of the junction left unmatched. CDR3 DNA: TGTGCCAGCAGTTACTCACAGGGGGCCTTCGGTCAGGAGCAGTTCTTC. This gives the protein CASSYSQGAFGQEQFF.

V gene TRBV24-1 combines with J gene TRBJ2-3; D possibly matches TRBD1 or TRBD2 (5 bases each). Trimming left V 3 bases short and J 9 bases short, with 15 bases between. CDR1 is KGHDR and CDR2 is SFDVKD in the germline V gene. The CDR3 loop spans 14 amino acids. CDR3 amino acids: CATSDPGRQGTQYF. The CDR3 DNA follows: TGTGCCACCAGTGATCCGGGACGTCAGGGAACGCAGTATTTT.

V is TRBV10-3 and J is TRBJ2-3; D is unresolved. CDR3 length: 13 residues. The V and J ends lost 2 bases and 1 base respectively, with 4 bases between them. From germline, CDR1 is ENHRY and CDR2 SYGVKD. The CDR3 nucleotides are TGTGCCATCAGTGAGCAGCGCACAGATACGCAGTATTTT. Translated: CAISEQRTDTQYF.

This chain uses TRBV5-4 with TRBJ2-7; TRBD2 aligns across 11 bases. Germline loops: CDR1 SGHNT, CDR2 YYREEE (reference sequence). The CDR3 is made up of 16 amino acids. V was clipped by 3 bases and J by 4 bases; unmatched bases: 9. The CDR3 loop is CASSSGTSGPPYEQYF. CDR3 coding DNA: TGTGCCAGCAGCTCCGGGACTAGCGGCCCACCTTACGAGCAGTACTTC.

CDR3 DNA sequence: TGTGCCAGCAGCTACACAGGCGAGGCGGTCGAGCAGTACTTC. Its translation: CASSYTGEAVEQYF. The chain has TRBV27 and TRBJ2-7; TRBD1 is a possible D gene (5 bases). The V gene's germline CDR1 is MNHEY and CDR2 SMNVEV (reference sequence). The CDR3 is 14 amino acids. V lost 6 bases to trimming and J lost 6 bases, with 18 bases between them.

The chain recombines TRBV6-2 or TRBV6-3 with TRBJ2-7; tentative D call: TRBD1 (5 bases). V shed 6 bases and J shed 2 bases, with 11 bases lying between them. Germline V lookup: CDR1 MNHEY, CDR2 SVGEGT. There are 13 residues in the CDR3. CDR3 sequence: CASSRRQTYEQYF. The CDR3 DNA sequence: TGTGCCAGCAGCCGCCGACAGACCTACGAGCAGTACTTC.

The chain recombines TRBV5-5 with TRBJ1-1; D gene ambiguous. In germline, CDR1 is SGHKS, CDR2 YYEKEE (reference sequence). The V end was cut by 6 bases, the J end by 4 bases, with 13 bases between. This CDR3 comprises 13 residues. DNA for the CDR3: TGTGCCAGCATCCCGGGTGGTGGCACTGAAGCTTTCTTT. Translating it yields CASIPGGGTEAFF.